Reported below is one T cell receptor (beta chain). Its specific antigen is unknown. No base-level quality is on record; no much larger clone is a single base apart. Between the V and J ends, shortened by 9 bases and 4 bases respectively, the junction contains 18 bases. From the germline V gene, CDR1 is KGHDR and CDR2 is SFDVKD. The CDR3 holds 15 amino acids from the cysteine to the phenylalanine. This entry keeps only the CDR3 DNA: 45 bases, framed from base 1. This specimen's time point label, interpreted: about 28 days (+/-7) after the second vaccine dose. AZD1222 recipients with second doses at about 4 weeks or about 12 weeks were pooled, because spike-specific TCR depth and breadth did not differ between schedules. The vaccinee samples were drawn from two UK trials, COV001 and COV002, one of which was a single-blind randomized controlled phase 2/3 trial testing AZD1222 (ChAdOx1 nCoV-19) in healthy adults. For TCRbeta chain sequencing, PBMC samples were collected from trial participants at day 0 and at day 28 after the second dose.

The data derive from a study of T cell responses to AZD1222 COVID-19 vaccine listed by TCRdb under 2021. With respect to the entire study: A total of about 230 trial participants underwent TCR sequencing, of whom 207 received two doses of AZD1222 and approximately 25 received two doses of the MenACWY control vaccine. Trial participants were enrolled by age into 18-55, 56-69 and 70-plus year subgroups, with around 150, 28 and 57 TCR-sequenced participants respectively.

The CDR3 regions of human TCRbeta chains were subjected to immunosequencing. The authors' analysis ran thus. Repertoire TCRs were checked for matches against a reference library of SARS-CoV-2-specific TCRs that had been generated using the MIRA antigen-specificity platform. Breadth was defined as the fraction of unique TCRs that were SARS-CoV-2-associated, and depth was defined as the fraction of total T cells that were SARS-CoV-2-associated. Each spike-specific TCR was assigned to its reactive spike region and to a CD4 or CD8 class using the MIRA data. Log10-transformed breadth and depth values were compared by one-way ANOVA with Sidak's multiple comparisons tests. Drawn from immuneACCESS, this table holds only the in-frame rearrangements with V and J called that TCRdb kept. Clones are partly lost; checked studies trace under half to an unresolved V gene and leave the rest unexplained. The V and J calls and clone size come from that table; D and trimming were worked out from the DNA. Present in this sample are some 150,000 clones, about 92% of which were seen just once. About 3.6% of the sample is taken by the ten largest.

Paper-wide results and their limitations: In the small 56-69-year group, the increase in depth fell short of significance, most likely because of low power. Vaccine-associated CD4 TCRs spanned the whole spike protein, with dominant responses in regions 160-218 and 743-854. Most participants were white British and females outnumbered males, and the authors suggested that clonal diversity may have been underestimated. Reportedly, close to half of the unique spike-specific TCRs recognized epitopes lying outside the regions that are mutated in the B.1.351 and B.1.1.7 variants. Because no day 14 peak-response samples were available, the repertoires could be characterized only after the peak T cell response. Spike-specific TCR breadth and depth rose significantly after two AZD1222 doses compared with day 0 and with MenACWY recipients. Conclusions about previously exposed vaccinees were limited because only six AZD1222 recipients were SARS-CoV-2 seropositive at baseline.

The sample here was peripheral blood, taken 28 days after the second AZD1222 dose. This TCR was recovered from an adult who received the AZD1222 COVID-19 vaccine. In this chain, TRBV24-1 is recombined with TRBJ2-1, with a tentative D gene TRBD2 over 5 matching bases. The base sequence is TGTGCCACCTCTGATTCCGGACGGGGATACAATGAGCAGTTCTTC. It is translated as CATSDSGRGYNEQFF.